This T cell receptor (beta chain) comes out of a study of identical twins. This clonotype was counted only a few times. Its specificity is not known. Findings and caveats of the study: Fewer insertions marked abundant cord blood beta clonotypes; young adult naive trended weakly, memory not at all.

After template switching added a universal primer site, the resulting cDNA carried unique molecular identifiers. One entry per CDR3 protein results from TCRdb running MiXCR on the 5' RACE reads. The sample has 1,800,000 or so distinct CDR3 sequences, around 29% seen once; the top ten hold 0.27%. CDR3 length: 13 residues. Germline V lookup: CDR1 MNHEY, CDR2 SMNVEV (reference sequence). Trimming took off 10 bases at V and 0 bases at J, with 10 bases between the two ends. The material sequenced was cord blood. The chain carries TRBV27 and TRBJ2-4; a possible D gene is TRBD2 (6 bases). The TCR was taken from a newborn girl in good health. The CDR3 DNA sequence: TGTGCCACCGCGGGACTAGCCAAAAACATTCAGTACTTC. It codes for CATAGLAKNIQYF.